What follows describes a single T cell receptor (beta chain). Trimming removed 4 bases from V and 2 bases from J, with 10 bases in between. This CDR3 is 13 amino acids long. The V gene's germline CDR1 is SGHRS and CDR2 YFSETQ. This sample was included in a study of blood T cell repertoires in COVID-19. Study-level background: There were acute and convalescent COVID-19 samples, and they came from the United States, Italy and Spain. T cells, B-cell-depleted T cells, or PBMCs provided the cDNA or gDNA that served as material.

In the authors' workflow: From reference gene primer amplification, estimates of nucleated cell counts were derived. Libraries were prepared by immunoSEQ multiplex PCR; TCRdb keeps only in-frame clonotypes and omits some of them. V, J and clone size were drawn from that table, and D and trimming were deduced from the DNA. The sample contains roughly 150,000 clones, approximately 90% of which appear only once. Sequenced material: peripheral blood. The rearrangement uses TRBV5-1 and TRBJ2-7; possibly TRBD1 for D (6 bases). The source is a man younger than 35 with acute or convalescent COVID-19. Written as DNA, the CDR3 is TGCGCCAGCAGCCGAGGACAGACCTACGAGCAGTACTTC. It is translated as CASSRGQTYEQYF.